The T cell receptor (beta chain) described here comes from a study of cytomegalovirus exposure and HLA in healthy donors. PCR employed 60 Vbeta and 13 Jbeta primers. The repertoire was sequenced with immunoSEQ multiplex PCR; TCRdb's copy has only in-frame clones and lacks some. The profile shows about 140,000 clones, approximately 79% of them singletons. Points on this clone: Antigen specificity is unknown.

General study results and limits: Earlier findings revealed that most TCR beta V segments proved productive either about 87% or about 30% of the time. Trimming of TCR beta V- and J-genes showed a link, identified in a later analysis, to a missense DCLRE1C variant.

This clonotype was obtained from a woman in her fifties or sixties in good health and CMV-seropositive. Sequencing was done on a sample of PBMCs.

The CDR3 spells CASSLRGLAGTYNEQFF. In nucleotides, the CDR3 is TGTGCCAGCAGCTTACGGGGACTAGCGGGGACCTACAATGAGCAGTTCTTC. V and J are TRBV27 and TRBJ2-1; 13 nucleotides match TRBD2. The V gene's germline CDR1 is MNHEY and CDR2 SMNVEV (reference sequence). The CDR3 has 17 amino acids. The ends lost 6 bases at V and 2 bases at J; junction bases unmatched: 7.